The entry below describes one T cell receptor beta chain. Its target is unknown. The CDR3 totals 14 residues. Deletions cut 4 bases from V and 6 bases from J, with 16 bases between. CDR1 is MDHEN, CDR2 SYDVKM, per germline. A single record per CDR3 protein comes from TCRdb applying MiXCR to the reads. The profile shows around 120,000 distinct CDR3 sequences, around 25% of them singletons. These data come from a study of T cell repertoires in cytomegalovirus infection. Study information: Evidence of both CMV infection and a matching HLA type came from public TCR beta signatures. Overall study results and limits: What dominated the ex vivo response were HLA-C-restricted CMV-specific TCR beta clonotypes.

What was sequenced was PBMCs, sequenced either directly or after in vitro stimulation (not recorded which). The TCR sequence derives from a human donor in good health (CMV status not recorded). Some clones in this sample may be carry-over from other donors' samples. This sequence joins TRBV28 and TRBJ2-7; no clear D. This CDR3 is CASSSPIISGEQYF. The CDR3 DNA reads as TGTGCCAGCAGTTCTCCGATAATCTCTGGCGAGCAGTACTTC. Filled out from reference TRBV28 and TRBJ2-7, the complete variable domain reads DVKVTQSSRYLVKRTGEKVFLECVQDMDHENMFWYRQDPGLGLRLIYFSYDVKMKEKGDIPEGYSVSREKKERFSLILESASTNQTSMYLCASSSPIISGEQYFGPGTRLTVT.